The 18 T cell receptor beta chains below all came from one sample that was sequenced in a study of OX40 agonist ivuxolimab in advanced cancers. This table comes from immunoSEQ multiplex PCR, and its TCRdb copy is limited to in-frame clones, with some not included. The table includes fewer than 130,000 clones, approximately 89% detected once. Here the sequenced sample was CD4+ or CD8+ T cells sorted from blood, taken in a trial of the OX40 agonist ivuxolimab. Receptor source: an adult with an advanced solid tumor such as melanoma, head and neck, liver or kidney cancer.

This clone was counted once. The rearrangement uses TRBV5-1 and TRBJ2-7; no definite D call. Germline V lookup: CDR1 SGHRS, CDR2 YFSETQ. Trimming left V 1 base short and J 1 base short, with 6 bases between. This CDR3 is built from 13 residues. CDR3: CASSLSPSYEQYF. CDR3 DNA sequence: TGCGCCAGCAGCTTGAGCCCTTCCTACGAGCAGTACTTC. The complete variable domain, with remaining parts taken from reference TRBV5-1 and TRBJ2-7, reads KAGVTQTPRYLIKTRGQQVTLSCSPISGHRSVSWYQQTPGQGLQFLFEYFSETQRNKGNFPGRFSGRQFSNSRSEMNVSTLELGDSALYLCASSLSPSYEQYFGPGTRLTVT.

This clone appeared once. The V gene is TRBV7-2, the J gene TRBJ2-3; no definite D call. Germline assignment: CDR1 SGHTA and CDR2 FQGNSA. The V and J ends lost 5 bases and 2 bases respectively, with 14 bases between them. The CDR3 is 15 residues long. This CDR3 is CASSNYSTLTDTQYF. The CDR3 DNA sequence: TGTGCCAGCAGCAACTACTCGACTCTCACAGATACGCAGTATTTT.

The sample holds one count of this clone. The V and J genes are TRBV4-1 and TRBJ2-7; 8 nucleotides align to TRBD2. Germline CDR1 MGHRA, CDR2 YSYEKL. The CDR3 totals 15 residues. V shed 3 bases, J shed 6 bases, and the junction held 10 bases outside the gene matches. DNA for the CDR3: TGCGCCAGCAGCCACGGGACCGGGAGGGTCTCCGAGCAGTACTTC. It encodes CASSHGTGRVSEQYF.

The chain has TRBV7-9 and TRBJ2-5; TRBD1 matches 7 bases. J was trimmed by 2 bases and V by 4 bases; bases with no gene match: 4. The CDR3 is made up of 14 amino acids. Germline values: CDR1 SEHNR, CDR2 FQNEAQ (reference sequence). The CDR3 bases are TGTGCCAGCAGCTCCGGGACAGAGCAAGAGACCCAGTACTTC. This translates into CASSSGTEQETQYF.

J is TRBJ2-2 and V is TRBV4-3; D remains unclear. This CDR3 comprises 15 residues. The V end lost 4 bases, the J end lost 3 bases, and 12 bases lay between the germline ends. Per germline, CDR1 LGHNA and CDR2 YSLEER. CDR3 in DNA: TGCGCCAGCAGCCGCGGTCTGCCGGACACCGGGGAGCTGTTTTTT. Its translation: CASSRGLPDTGELFF.

This clone occurred once. In DNA, the CDR3 is TGTGCCAGCAGCCCCCTTGGGGGCAATGAGCAGTTCTTC. This gives the protein CASSPLGGNEQFF. J is TRBJ2-1 and V is TRBV7-2, with D perhaps given as TRBD1 or TRBD2 (5 bases each). The CDR3 is made up of 13 amino acids. From germline, CDR1 is SGHTA and CDR2 FQGNSA. V was clipped by 5 bases and J by 6 bases, with 11 bases between them.

The rearrangement joins TRBV18 to TRBJ2-7; unclear D gene. The CDR3 consists of 14 residues. CDR1 and CDR2 (germline): KGHSH, LQKENI. V was cut by 2 bases and J by 2 bases, with 10 bases left in between. CDR3 residues: CASSPWQTPYEQYF. DNA for the CDR3: TGTGCCAGCTCACCATGGCAAACCCCCTACGAGCAGTACTTC.

The V gene is TRBV14, the J gene TRBJ2-2; D not certain. The germline V gene encodes CDR1 SGHDN and CDR2 FVKESK. This CDR3 is 17 amino acids long. With 1 base removed from V and 0 bases from J, the gap between germline ends came to 12 bases. The CDR3 region has the DNA TGTGCCAGCAGCCAAGGGGGTCGGTCCTCGAACACCGGGGAGCTGTTTTTT. Residues: CASSQGGRSSNTGELFF.

The chain uses TRBV9 and TRBJ1-2; D unclear. The CDR3 loop spans 12 amino acids. V gave up 7 bases and J gave up 5 bases, with 12 bases separating them. Looked up from germline, CDR1 is SGDLS and CDR2 is YYNGEE. The CDR3 DNA reads TGTGCCAGCGGAACAATAGGGTATGGCTACACCTTC. It specifies CASGTIGYGYTF.

J is TRBJ2-5 and V is TRBV19; TRBD1 might be the D (5 bases). Germline V gene lookup returns CDR1 LNHDA and CDR2 SQIVND (reference sequence). V was shortened by 2 bases and J by 5 bases, with 9 bases between the two germline ends. CDR3 length: 13 residues. The CDR3 DNA is TGTGCCAGTAGTATAACAGGCTGGGAGACCCAGTACTTC. Protein sequence: CASSITGWETQYF.

The chain employs TRBV19 and TRBJ1-2; D uncertain. CDR1 LNHDA and CDR2 SQIVND come from the germline V gene (reference sequence). The V end lost 5 bases, the J end lost 7 bases, and 17 bases lay between the germline ends. CDR3 length: 14 amino acids. CDR3 amino acids: CASSSGWDPRGYTF. In nucleotides, the CDR3 is TGTGCCAGTAGTTCCGGGTGGGATCCTCGTGGCTACACCTTC.

This clone was seen only once. The chain couples TRBV6-5 to TRBJ2-2, with D unresolved. Germline CDR1 and CDR2: MNHEY and SVGAGI. V lost 6 bases to trimming and J lost 1 base, with 6 bases between them. This CDR3 contains 13 residues. The CDR3 DNA is TGTGCCAGCAGGCGCGGGAACACCGGGGAGCTGTTTTTT. Translation gives CASRRGNTGELFF.

The V call is TRBV11-2, the J call TRBJ2-7, with TRBD1 matching 7 bases. V gave up 1 base and J gave up 5 bases; unmatched junction bases: 8. The germline V gene has CDR1 SGHAT and CDR2 FQNNGV. This CDR3 region has 15 residues. The CDR3 is CASSLVGRGIDEQYF. Written as DNA, the CDR3 is TGTGCCAGCAGCTTAGTGGGCAGGGGGATCGACGAGCAGTACTTC.

V gene TRBV2 combines with J gene TRBJ1-5, with TRBD1 identical over 8 bases. V trimming: 7 bases; J trimming: 5 bases; junction bases outside the gene matches: 10. The CDR3 runs to 15 residues. From germline, CDR1 is SNHLY and CDR2 FYNNEI. The CDR3 region is CASTGDRYSDQPQHF. CDR3 coding DNA: TGTGCCAGCACCGGGGACAGGTATAGTGATCAGCCCCAGCATTTT.

This chain links TRBV7-9 with TRBJ1-1, with D perhaps matching TRBD1 (5 bases). Between the trimmed V and J ends, which lost 2 bases and 0 bases, there was a span of 10 bases. This CDR3 comprises 15 residues. CDR1 and CDR2 from the germline V gene are SEHNR and FQNEAQ (reference sequence). This chain's CDR3 is CASSLSQGLNTEAFF. The CDR3 DNA follows: TGTGCCAGCAGCTTATCGCAGGGACTGAACACTGAAGCTTTCTTT.

This chain links TRBV5-1 with TRBJ2-2; 13 bases agree with TRBD2. This CDR3 contains 17 residues. Germline V lookup: CDR1 SGHRS, CDR2 YFSETQ. The V segment lost 4 bases and the J segment 2 bases; nucleotides outside the gene matches: 5. CDR3 loop: CASSVPGLAGNTGELFF. CDR3 DNA sequence: TGCGCCAGCAGCGTACCGGGACTAGCGGGAAACACCGGGGAGCTGTTTTTT.

The chain carries TRBV4-2 and TRBJ2-3; D possibly corresponds to TRBD2 (6 bases). Trimming pared 1 base from V and 2 bases from J, leaving 25 bases between. The CDR3 has 20 residues. The germline V gene encodes CDR1 LGHNA and CDR2 YNFKEQ. This chain's CDR3 is CASSQAMIGGSGANTDTQYF. The CDR3 DNA reads as TGTGCCAGCAGCCAAGCAATGATTGGGGGGTCCGGGGCTAACACAGATACGCAGTATTTT.

V is TRBV7-5 and J is TRBJ1-1. TRBV7-5 is listed as a pseudogene. This CDR3 is built from 14 residues. The CDR3 sequence: CARSLALAHTEAFF. CDR3 sequence (DNA): TGTGCCAGAAGCTTAGCGCTAGCTCACACTGAAGCTTTCTTT.